These T cell receptor beta chains were read from a single sample in a study of radiation and T cells in renal cell carcinoma. Produced via immunoSEQ multiplex PCR; TCRdb's table is partial and in-frame only. Seen here are 75,000 to 95,000 clones, around four fifths observed once, and the top ten hold more than 9%. The input for sequencing was blood, taken from a patient whose treatment included radiotherapy and nephrectomy. These receptors were obtained from a man aged 45 to 65 with renal cell carcinoma. Both conserved end residues are trimmed from each CDR3.

>TRBV12-5|TRBJ2-7
ASGLPSPPSIISYEQY
>TRBV19|TRBJ1-6
ASSGTVNSPLH
>TRBV19|TRBJ1-2
ASSLTSYGYT
>TRBV18|TRBJ2-5
ASSRRSEQETQY
>TRBV2|TRBJ2-7
ASSPRRGDTSYEQY
>TRBV6-1|TRBJ2-1
ASSEGRSLWNEQF
>TRBV10-3|TRBJ1-6
AIRGQGAENSPLH
>TRBV5-1|TRBJ1-2
ASSPQAGSYGYT
>TRBV10-3|TRBJ2-3
AISPRGQGAVASADTQY
>TRBV27|TRBJ2-5
ASSLSGGETQY
>TRBV27|TRBJ2-3
ASSLNRGWDTQY
>TRBV21-1|TRBJ1-5
ASSETGGDQPQH
>TRBV7-2|TRBJ2-7
ASSLSYPQY
>TRBV30|TRBJ1-5
AWTRRDRINQPQH
>TRBV9|TRBJ1-3
ASSAGPGDSGNTIY
>TRBV9|TRBJ1-5
ASSVGGDRNQPQH
>TRBV5-1|TRBJ2-1
ASSLALAMGNEQF
>TRBV6-1|TRBJ2-7
ASSEGVHSSYEQY
>TRBV18|TRBJ2-7
ASSSPNAYEQY
>TRBV19|TRBJ2-5
ASSIGGQGETQY
>TRBV30|TRBJ2-5
AWSVTGKGVYETQY
>TRBV5-6|TRBJ1-4
ASRDQGSNEKLF
>TRBV7-8|TRBJ1-2
ASSLTTVLNYGYT